This T cell receptor (beta chain) was identified during a study of OX40 agonist ivuxolimab in advanced cancers. Sequencing was performed with immunoSEQ multiplex PCR; in TCRdb, only in-frame clones are kept and a portion is missing. The data contain 80,000 or so clones, 90% of them seen just once; the ten biggest clones take up around 1.9%. Per the germline V gene, CDR1 is SNHLY and CDR2 is FYNNEI. J was trimmed by 1 base and V by 4 bases; bases with no gene match: 3. The CDR3 extends over 15 amino acids. Sequenced here: CD4+ or CD8+ T cells sorted from blood, sampled in a trial of the OX40 agonist ivuxolimab. The chain recombines TRBV2 with TRBJ2-1; 8 positions match TRBD2. The receptor was derived from an adult with an advanced solid tumor such as melanoma, head and neck, liver or kidney cancer. The CDR3 region is CASSVLAASYNEQFF. DNA for the CDR3: TGTGCCAGCAGTGTACTAGCGGCGTCCTACAATGAGCAGTTCTTC.